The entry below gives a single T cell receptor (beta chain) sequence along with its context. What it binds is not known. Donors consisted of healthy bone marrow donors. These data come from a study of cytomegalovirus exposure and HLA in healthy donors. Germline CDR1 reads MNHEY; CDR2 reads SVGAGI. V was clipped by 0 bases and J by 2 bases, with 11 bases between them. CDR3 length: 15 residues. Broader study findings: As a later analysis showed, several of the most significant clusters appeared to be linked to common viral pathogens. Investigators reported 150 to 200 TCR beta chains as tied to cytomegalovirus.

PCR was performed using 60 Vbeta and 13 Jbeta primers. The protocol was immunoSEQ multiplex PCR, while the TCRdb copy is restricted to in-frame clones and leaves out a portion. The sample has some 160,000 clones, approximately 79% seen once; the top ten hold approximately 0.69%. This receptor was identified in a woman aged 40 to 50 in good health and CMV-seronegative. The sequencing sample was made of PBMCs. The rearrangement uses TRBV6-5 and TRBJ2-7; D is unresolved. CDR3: CASSYSMPSAYEQYF. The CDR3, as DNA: TGTGCCAGCAGTTACTCTATGCCCAGTGCCTACGAGCAGTACTTC.